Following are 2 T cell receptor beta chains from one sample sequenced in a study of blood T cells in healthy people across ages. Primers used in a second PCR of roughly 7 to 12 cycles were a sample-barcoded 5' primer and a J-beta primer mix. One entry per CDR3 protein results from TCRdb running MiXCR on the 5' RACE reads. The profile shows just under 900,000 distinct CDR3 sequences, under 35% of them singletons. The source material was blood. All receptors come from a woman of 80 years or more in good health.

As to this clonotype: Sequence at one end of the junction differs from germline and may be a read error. CDR3 sequence reads: CNAGQTGGWTEAFF. As DNA, the CDR3 is TGCAATGCTGGACAGACAGGGGGATGGACTGAAGCTTTCTTT. This chain joins TRBV20-1 and TRBJ1-1, with 9 positions matching TRBD1. This CDR3 region has 14 residues. In germline, CDR1 is DFQATT, CDR2 SNEGSKA (reference sequence).

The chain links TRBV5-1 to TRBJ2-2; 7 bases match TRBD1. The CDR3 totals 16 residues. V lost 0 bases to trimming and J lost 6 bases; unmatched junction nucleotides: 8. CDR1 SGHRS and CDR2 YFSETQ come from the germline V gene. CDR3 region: CASSLVTGAAAGELFF. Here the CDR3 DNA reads TGCGCCAGCAGCTTGGTCACAGGGGCCGCAGCCGGGGAGCTGTTTTTT.